The subject of this entry is one T cell receptor beta chain. This sample was included in a study of blood T cell repertoires in COVID-19. Study context: COVID-19 samples from acute and convalescent phases originated in the United States, Italy and Spain. Sample material is recorded as cDNA or gDNA derived from T cells, B-cell-depleted T cells, or PBMCs.

Under the authors' procedure: How many nucleated cells were present was estimated from reference gene primer amplification. Assay used: immunoSEQ multiplex PCR; TCRdb lists only in-frame clones, some missing. V and J calls and clone size are given by that table; D and trimming were obtained from the DNA. The data contain 250,000 to 350,000 clones, around 87% of them singletons. Sequencing used peripheral blood. This clonotype was obtained from a young man with active or convalescent COVID-19.

CDR3 region: CASSPLPAGEQYF. The CDR3, as DNA: TGCGCCAGCAGCCCCCTGCCTGCCGGGGAGCAGTACTTC. This chain joins TRBV4-1 and TRBJ2-7; D not resolved. Deletions cut 4 bases from V and 7 bases from J, with 14 bases between. There are 13 residues in the CDR3. The germline CDR1 and CDR2 sequences are MGHRA and YSYEKL.